This TCR beta chain was retrieved from a study of T cells in Graves' hyperthyroidism and ophthalmopathy. The wider study: Initial diagnosis, before any treatment, was when peripheral blood was collected.

Authors of the study amplified TCR beta CDR3 regions from RNA transcripts. A first-round RT-PCR of the TCR CDR3 used the HTBI primer set. TCRdb independently ran MiXCR on the multiplex PCR reads; one entry per CDR3 protein. The top ten hold about 7.7% of the sample, which has approximately 400,000 distinct CDR3 sequences, about a sixth seen once. The CDR3 is 14 residues long. CDR1 and CDR2 (germline): MNHNS, SASEGT. It was considered stable Graves' hyperthyroidism when ophthalmopathy did not progress within 18 months. Comments on this clonotype: A read error may be the cause here, since a much bigger clone is one base away.

The receptor comes from a woman aged 18-30 years with Graves' hyperthyroidism. The rearrangement uses TRBV6-1 and TRBJ1-5, with a weak D call TRBD1 (5 bases). The sequencing sample was made of blood. CDR3: CASSVGRGNRPQHF. The CDR3 nucleotides read TGTGCCAGCTCCGTGGGACGGGGGAATCGGCCCCAGCATTTT.